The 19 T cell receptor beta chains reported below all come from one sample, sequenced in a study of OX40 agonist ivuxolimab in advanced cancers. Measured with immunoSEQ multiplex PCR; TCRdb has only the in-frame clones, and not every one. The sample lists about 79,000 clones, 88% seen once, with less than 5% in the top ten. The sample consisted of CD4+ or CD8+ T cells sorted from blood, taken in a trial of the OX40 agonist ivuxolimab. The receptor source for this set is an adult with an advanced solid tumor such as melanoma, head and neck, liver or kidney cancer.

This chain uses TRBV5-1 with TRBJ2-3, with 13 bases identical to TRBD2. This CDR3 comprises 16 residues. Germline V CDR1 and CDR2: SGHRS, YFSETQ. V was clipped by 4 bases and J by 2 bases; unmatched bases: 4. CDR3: CASSPGLAGFTDTQYF. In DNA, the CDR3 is TGCGCCAGCAGCCCGGGACTAGCGGGGTTCACAGATACGCAGTATTTT.

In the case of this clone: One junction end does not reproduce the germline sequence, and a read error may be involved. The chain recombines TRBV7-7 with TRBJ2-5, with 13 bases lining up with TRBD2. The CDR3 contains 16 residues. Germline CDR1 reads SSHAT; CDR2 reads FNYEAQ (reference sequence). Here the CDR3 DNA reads TGTGCTAGCAGCCCTGGACTAGCGGGAGCCCGTGAGACCCAGTACTTC. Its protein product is CASSPGLAGARETQYF.

The CDR3 DNA reads TGTGCCAGCAGGGGCCTCGGCACGACTAGACGAGAGACCCAGTACTTC. Amino acids: CASRGLGTTRRETQYF. The V gene is TRBV2, the J gene TRBJ2-5, with D tentatively TRBD2 (6 bases). V lost 6 bases, J lost 4 bases, and 21 bases lay in between. Germline loops: CDR1 SNHLY, CDR2 FYNNEI. The CDR3 sequence is 16 residues long.

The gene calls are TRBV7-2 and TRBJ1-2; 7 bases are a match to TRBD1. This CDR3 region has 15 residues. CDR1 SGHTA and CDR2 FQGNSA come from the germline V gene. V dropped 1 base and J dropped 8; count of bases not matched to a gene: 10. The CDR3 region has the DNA TGTGCCAGCAGCTTAGGAAGGAGGGGGCGTAAGGGCTACACCTTC. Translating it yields CASSLGRRGRKGYTF.

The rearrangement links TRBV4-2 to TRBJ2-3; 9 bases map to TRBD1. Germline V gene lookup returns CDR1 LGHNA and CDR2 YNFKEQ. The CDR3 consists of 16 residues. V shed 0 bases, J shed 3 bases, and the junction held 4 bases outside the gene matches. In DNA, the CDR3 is TGTGCCAGCAGCCAAGAATCTGGACAGGGGACAGATACGCAGTATTTT. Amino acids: CASSQESGQGTDTQYF.

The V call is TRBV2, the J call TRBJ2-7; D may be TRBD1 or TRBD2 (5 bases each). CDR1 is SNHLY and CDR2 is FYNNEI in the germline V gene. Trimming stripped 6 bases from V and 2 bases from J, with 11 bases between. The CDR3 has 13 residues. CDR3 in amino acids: CASRGTGTYEQYF. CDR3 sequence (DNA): TGTGCCAGCAGGGGGACGGGAACCTACGAGCAGTACTTC.

The CDR3 DNA sequence: TGTGCCAGTAGTCCCCGACCCGGGGGCGAGACCCAGTACTTC. This translates into CASSPRPGGETQYF. The chain carries TRBV19 and TRBJ2-5; D assignment may be TRBD1 or TRBD2 (6 bases each). The V and J ends lost 5 bases and 5 bases respectively, with 15 bases between them. Germline V gives CDR1 LNHDA, CDR2 SQIVND (reference sequence). The CDR3 extends over 14 amino acids.

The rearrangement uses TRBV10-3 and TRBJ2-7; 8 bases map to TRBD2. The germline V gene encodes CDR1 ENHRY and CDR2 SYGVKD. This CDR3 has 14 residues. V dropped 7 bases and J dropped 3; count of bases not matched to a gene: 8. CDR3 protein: CAITTGSGNYEQYF. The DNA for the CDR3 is TGTGCCATCACCACGGGTAGCGGGAACTACGAGCAGTACTTC.

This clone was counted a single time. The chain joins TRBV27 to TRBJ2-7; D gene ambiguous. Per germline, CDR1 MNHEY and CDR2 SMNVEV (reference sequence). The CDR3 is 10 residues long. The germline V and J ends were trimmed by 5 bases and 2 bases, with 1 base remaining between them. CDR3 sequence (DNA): TGTGCCAGCAGTACCTACGAGCAGTACTTC. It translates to CASSTYEQYF.

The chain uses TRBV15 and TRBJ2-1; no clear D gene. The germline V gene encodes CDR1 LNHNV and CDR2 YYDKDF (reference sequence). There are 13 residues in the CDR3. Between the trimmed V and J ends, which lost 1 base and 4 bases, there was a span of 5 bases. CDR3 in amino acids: CATSRAPYNEQFF. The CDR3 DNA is TGTGCCACCAGCAGAGCCCCTTACAATGAGCAGTTCTTC.

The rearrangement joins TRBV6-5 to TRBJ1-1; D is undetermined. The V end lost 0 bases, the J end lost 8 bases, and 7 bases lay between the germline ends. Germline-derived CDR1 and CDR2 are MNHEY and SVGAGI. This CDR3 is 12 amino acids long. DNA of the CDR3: TGTGCCAGCAGTTACTCGGGCAAAGAAGCTTTCTTT. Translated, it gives CASSYSGKEAFF.

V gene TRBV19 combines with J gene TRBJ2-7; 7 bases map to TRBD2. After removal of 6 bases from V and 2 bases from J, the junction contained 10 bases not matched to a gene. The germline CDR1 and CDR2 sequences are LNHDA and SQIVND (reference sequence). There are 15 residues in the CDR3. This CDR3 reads CASSDRGGRTYEQYF. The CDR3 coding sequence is TGTGCCAGTAGCGATCGTGGCGGGAGAACCTACGAGCAGTACTTC.

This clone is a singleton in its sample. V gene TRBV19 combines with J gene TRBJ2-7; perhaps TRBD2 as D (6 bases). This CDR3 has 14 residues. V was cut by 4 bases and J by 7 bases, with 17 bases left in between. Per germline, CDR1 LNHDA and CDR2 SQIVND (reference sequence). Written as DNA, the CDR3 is TGTGCCAGTAGTACGGCATGGGGAGCGGGTGAGCAGTACTTC. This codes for CASSTAWGAGEQYF. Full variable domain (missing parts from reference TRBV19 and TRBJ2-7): DGGITQSPKYLFRKEGQNVTLSCEQNLNHDAMYWYRQDPGQGLRLIYYSQIVNDFQKGDIAEGYSVSREKKESFPLTVTSAQKNPTAFYLCASSTAWGAGEQYFGPGTRLTVT.

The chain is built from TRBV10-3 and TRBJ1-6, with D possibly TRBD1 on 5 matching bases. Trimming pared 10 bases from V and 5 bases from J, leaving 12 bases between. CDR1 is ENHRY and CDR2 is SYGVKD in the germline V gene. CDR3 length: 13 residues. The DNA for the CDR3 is TGTGCCACGAGGGGAGCCGATAATTCACCCCTCCACTTT. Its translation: CATRGADNSPLHF.

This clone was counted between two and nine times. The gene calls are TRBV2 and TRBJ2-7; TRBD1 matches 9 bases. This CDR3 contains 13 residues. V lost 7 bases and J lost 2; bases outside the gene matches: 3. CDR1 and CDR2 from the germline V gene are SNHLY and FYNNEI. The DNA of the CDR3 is TGTGCCAGCAACCGGGACAGGGCCTACGAGCAGTACTTC. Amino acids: CASNRDRAYEQYF. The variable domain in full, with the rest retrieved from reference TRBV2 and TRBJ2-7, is EPEVTQTPSHQVTQMGQEVILRCVPISNHLYFYWYRQILGQKVEFLVSFYNNEISEKSEIFDDQFSVERPDGSNFTLKIRSTKLEDSAMYFCASNRDRAYEQYFGPGTRLTVT.

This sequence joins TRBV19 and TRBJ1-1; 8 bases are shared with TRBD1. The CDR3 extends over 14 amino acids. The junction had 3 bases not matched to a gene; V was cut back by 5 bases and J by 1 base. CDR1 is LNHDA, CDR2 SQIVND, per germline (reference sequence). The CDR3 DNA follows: TGTGCCAGTAGTGTTGACAGGGGGAACACTGAAGCTTTCTTT. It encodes CASSVDRGNTEAFF. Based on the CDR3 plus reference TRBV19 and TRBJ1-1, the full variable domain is DGGITQSPKYLFRKEGQNVTLSCEQNLNHDAMYWYRQDPGQGLRLIYYSQIVNDFQKGDIAEGYSVSREKKESFPLTVTSAQKNPTAFYLCASSVDRGNTEAFFGQGTRLTVV.

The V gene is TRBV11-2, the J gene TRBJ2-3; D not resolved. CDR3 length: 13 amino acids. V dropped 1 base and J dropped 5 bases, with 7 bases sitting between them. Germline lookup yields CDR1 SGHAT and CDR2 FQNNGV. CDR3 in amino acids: CASSLGLQDTQYF. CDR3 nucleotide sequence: TGTGCCAGCAGCTTAGGGTTGCAAGATACGCAGTATTTT.

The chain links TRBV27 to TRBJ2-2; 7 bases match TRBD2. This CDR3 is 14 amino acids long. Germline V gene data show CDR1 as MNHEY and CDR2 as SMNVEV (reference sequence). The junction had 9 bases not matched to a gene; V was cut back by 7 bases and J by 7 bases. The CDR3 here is CASMLGGSVGELFF. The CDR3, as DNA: TGTGCCAGCATGTTGGGAGGGAGCGTCGGGGAGCTGTTTTTT.

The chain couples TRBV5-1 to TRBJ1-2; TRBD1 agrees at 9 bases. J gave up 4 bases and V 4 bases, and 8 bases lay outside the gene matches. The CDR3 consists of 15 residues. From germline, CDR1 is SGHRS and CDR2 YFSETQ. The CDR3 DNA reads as TGCGCCAGCAGCGCCAACCCACAGGGGGCCTATGGCTACACCTTC. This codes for CASSANPQGAYGYTF.